Listed below are T cell receptor beta chains from one sample, sequenced in a study of T-cell reconstitution after alpha-beta-depleted transplantation in children. Using its own MiXCR run on the PCR reads, TCRdb lists one record per CDR3 protein. The profile covers 300,000 to 350,000 distinct CDR3 sequences, with roughly 17% appearing a single time and around 43% taken by the ten largest. The source was PBMCs, mostly from graft donor cells, collected 360 days after TCRalphabeta/CD19-depleted stem cell transplant. These receptors originate from a male patient between 2 and 10 years old who had a stem cell transplant for acute lymphoblastic leukemia, so the T cells may come from the graft donor. The CDR3 runs from the conserved cysteine through the conserved F or W. The D gene is left open where the match is weak. The listing skips clone size in some rows; elsewhere it reads once, few, many or a size class.

J gene	D gene	V gene	clone size	CDR3 protein	CDR3 DNA
TRBJ2-7	NA	TRBV30	NA	CAWSLSSYEQYF	TGTGCCTGGAGTCTTAGCTCCTACGAGCAGTACTTC
TRBJ2-7	NA	TRBV28	few	CASSFPLSYEQYF	TGTGCCAGCAGTTTTCCACTTTCCTACGAGCAGTACTTC
TRBJ1-1	NA	TRBV20-1	NA	CSAQNLAEAFF	TGCAGTGCTCAGAACCTCGCTGAAGCTTTCTTT
TRBJ2-1	NA	TRBV7-3	once	CASSSPLVAVPYNEQFF	TGTGCCAGCAGCTCCCCCCTGGTAGCGGTCCCCTACAATGAGCAGTTCTTC
TRBJ2-7	NA	TRBV4-3	many	CASSQGSETPYEQYF	TGCGCCAGCAGCCAAGGTTCGGAGACACCGTACGAGCAGTACTTC
TRBJ1-1	NA	TRBV20-1	many	CSAYVLPGSLNTEAFF	TGCAGTGCTTATGTACTACCCGGGAGTCTGAACACTGAAGCTTTCTTT
TRBJ1-1	NA	TRBV28	few	CASSNFGPYTEAFF	TGTGCCAGCAGTAACTTCGGACCTTACACTGAAGCTTTCTTT
TRBJ2-2	NA	TRBV7-2	many	CASSLVRGLSGELFF	TGTGCCAGCAGCTTAGTTCGGGGGTTGTCCGGGGAGCTGTTTTTT
TRBJ2-7	TRBD2	TRBV4-1	NA	CASSQEAGVYEQYF	TGCGCCAGCAGCCAAGAAGCGGGAGTCTACGAGCAGTACTTC
TRBJ2-5	NA	TRBV4-3	few	CASSQDQRGYQETQYF	TGCGCCAGCAGCCAAGATCAGCGAGGGTACCAAGAGACCCAGTACTTC
TRBJ1-4	NA	TRBV4-1	few	CASSQERKLFF	TGCGCCAGCAGCCAAGAAAGAAAACTGTTTTTT
TRBJ2-7	TRBD2	TRBV6-2/TRBV6-3	NA	CASSRWSGGPYEQYF	TGTGCCAGCAGTCGATGGTCGGGAGGGCCCTACGAGCAGTACTTC
TRBJ1-5	NA	TRBV20-1	few	CSASQGVGQPQHF	TGCAGTGCAAGCCAGGGTGTGGGTCAGCCCCAGCATTTT
TRBJ2-3	NA	TRBV6-5	few	CASSYSRIRGDTQYF	TGTGCCAGCAGTTACTCCCGGATCCGAGGAGATACGCAGTATTTT
TRBJ2-5	NA	TRBV7-2	NA	CASSFSGNQETQYF	TGTGCCAGCAGCTTCTCGGGGAACCAAGAGACCCAGTACTTC
TRBJ2-1	NA	TRBV7-6	NA	CASSLKGPGYNEQFF	TGTGCCAGCAGCTTGAAGGGCCCTGGGTACAATGAGCAGTTCTTC
TRBJ1-1	NA	TRBV4-3	NA	CASSQARTFQRTAFF	TGCGCCAGCAGCCAAGCACGGACTTTCCAACGTACAGCTTTCTTT
TRBJ2-7	NA	TRBV6-5	NA	CASSYRHEQYF	TGTGCCAGCAGTTACAGGCACGAGCAGTACTTC
TRBJ1-1	NA	TRBV5-1	many	CASSLSGLEAFF	TGCGCCAGCAGCTTGTCGGGACTCGAAGCTTTCTTT
TRBJ1-4	NA	TRBV9	NA	CASSGGGEKLFF	TGTGCCAGCAGCGGGGGCGGTGAAAAACTGTTTTTT
TRBJ1-2	NA	TRBV28	many	CAGTDNNYGYTF	TGTGCCGGGACGGATAATAACTATGGCTACACCTTC
TRBJ2-1	NA	TRBV29-1	many	CSVVAYNEQFF	TGCAGCGTTGTGGCCTACAATGAGCAGTTCTTC
TRBJ2-1	TRBD2	TRBV4-3	NA	CASSQELAGYNEQFF	TGCGCCAGCAGCCAGGAACTAGCGGGTTACAATGAGCAGTTCTTC
TRBJ1-4	TRBD1	TRBV5-8	many	CASSIGQAGGEKLFF	TGTGCCAGCAGCATCGGACAGGCCGGGGGGGAAAAACTGTTTTTT
TRBJ2-3	TRBD2	TRBV7-9	NA	CASSLVAGDTDTQYF	TGTGCCAGCAGCTTAGTAGCGGGAGACACAGATACGCAGTATTTT
TRBJ2-1	TRBD2	TRBV20-1	many	CSARGTSGLNEQFF	TGCAGTGCTAGGGGGACTAGCGGCCTCAATGAGCAGTTCTTC
TRBJ2-3	NA	TRBV7-6	few	CASSPYPADTQYF	TGTGCCAGCAGCCCCTACCCAGCAGATACGCAGTATTTT
TRBJ1-5	NA	TRBV28	few	CASSLSVGLSNQPQHF	TGTGCCAGCAGTTTATCTGTAGGGTTGAGCAATCAGCCCCAGCATTTT
TRBJ2-1	TRBD1	TRBV28	NA	CASSRAWTGWEFF	TGTGCCAGCAGCAGAGCCTGGACAGGGTGGGAGTTCTTC
TRBJ2-5	TRBD2	TRBV2	many	CASIVRLAGAKETQYF	TGTGCCAGCATCGTACGGCTAGCGGGAGCCAAAGAGACCCAGTACTTC
TRBJ2-3	TRBD2	TRBV7-2	NA	CASSLPASGRRVGTDTQYF	TGTGCCAGCAGCTTACCAGCTAGCGGGAGGAGGGTGGGCACAGATACGCAGTATTTT
TRBJ2-3	TRBD2	TRBV28	NA	CASGILLAASTDTQYF	TGTGCCAGCGGCATCCTACTAGCGGCTAGCACAGATACGCAGTATTTT
TRBJ1-1	NA	TRBV4-2	many	CASSRNGATEAFF	TGTGCCAGCAGCCGTAATGGGGCCACTGAAGCTTTCTTT
TRBJ2-7	TRBD1	TRBV10-3	NA	CAISESGQLHYEQYF	TGTGCCATCAGTGAGTCGGGACAGCTTCACTACGAGCAGTACTTC
TRBJ2-1	TRBD2	TRBV20-1	many	CSAPGVAGAPSIF	TGCAGTGCCCCCGGGGTAGCGGGAGCCCCTAGCATCTTC
TRBJ2-7	TRBD1	TRBV12-5	many	CASGLDRQGIPFYEQYF	TGTGCTAGTGGTTTGGACCGACAGGGGATCCCTTTCTACGAGCAGTACTTC
TRBJ2-3	NA	TRBV6-1	NA	CASSELQSLVTDTQYF	TGTGCCAGCAGTGAACTCCAGAGTTTAGTCACAGATACGCAGTATTTT
TRBJ2-3	TRBD2	TRBV30	NA	CAWSSGGSTDTQYF	TGTGCCTGGAGTTCGGGAGGGTCCACAGATACGCAGTATTTT
TRBJ1-1	TRBD1	TRBV5-4	NA	CASNDRALNTEAFF	TGTGCCAGCAATGACAGGGCCCTGAACACTGAAGCTTTCTTT
TRBJ1-1	NA	TRBV12-3/TRBV12-4	few	CASSFGGLYPEAFF	TGTGCCAGCAGTTTCGGGGGATTGTACCCTGAAGCTTTCTTT
TRBJ2-3	NA	TRBV6-2/TRBV6-3	NA	CASTRSRYADTQYF	TGTGCCAGCACTAGGTCTCGTTATGCAGATACGCAGTATTTT
TRBJ2-3	NA	TRBV7-2	many	CASSLVGSFTDTQYF	TGTGCCAGCAGCTTAGTGGGATCTTTCACAGATACGCAGTATTTT
TRBJ2-5	NA	TRBV20-1	many	CSASLGEETQYF	TGCAGTGCTAGTCTCGGAGAAGAGACCCAGTACTTC
TRBJ2-7	TRBD2	TRBV5-6	NA	CASSSLAGLLYEQYF	TGTGCCAGCAGCTCCTTAGCGGGACTCCTCTACGAGCAGTACTTC
TRBJ2-2	NA	TRBV7-8	few	CASTARLGRTGELFF	TGTGCCAGCACCGCACGGCTGGGTCGGACCGGGGAGCTGTTTTTT
TRBJ2-5	NA	TRBV18	few	CASSPQQRETQYF	TGTGCCAGCTCACCACAGCAGCGGGAGACCCAGTACTTC
TRBJ2-5	TRBD1	TRBV18	NA	CASTQGQGGETQYF	TGTGCCAGCACTCAGGGACAGGGAGGAGAGACCCAGTACTTC
TRBJ2-5	NA	TRBV21-1	NA	CASSKSTCPQETQYF	TGTGCCAGCAGCAAATCAACATGCCCTCAAGAGACCCAGTACTTC
TRBJ2-7	NA	TRBV28	NA	CASSLVDYYEQYF	TGTGCCAGCAGTTTGGTGGACTACTACGAGCAGTACTTC
TRBJ1-2	TRBD1	TRBV24-1	few	CATRSGTANGYTF	TGTGCCACCAGATCCGGGACAGCTAATGGCTACACCTTC
TRBJ2-1	NA	TRBV10-3	NA	CAIMDLLQYEQFF	TGTGCCATCATGGACCTCCTACAATATGAGCAGTTCTTC
TRBJ2-5	NA	TRBV20-1	NA	CSASQGTGTQYF	TGCAGTGCTAGTCAGGGAACAGGAACCCAGTACTTC
TRBJ2-7	NA	TRBV20-1	NA	CSAPGGAEQYF	TGCAGTGCCCCAGGCGGGGCCGAGCAGTACTTC
TRBJ2-1	TRBD2	TRBV25-1	few	CASSPLAGAPSGYNEQFF	TGTGCCAGCAGTCCCCTAGCGGGAGCGCCTAGTGGCTACAATGAGCAGTTCTTC